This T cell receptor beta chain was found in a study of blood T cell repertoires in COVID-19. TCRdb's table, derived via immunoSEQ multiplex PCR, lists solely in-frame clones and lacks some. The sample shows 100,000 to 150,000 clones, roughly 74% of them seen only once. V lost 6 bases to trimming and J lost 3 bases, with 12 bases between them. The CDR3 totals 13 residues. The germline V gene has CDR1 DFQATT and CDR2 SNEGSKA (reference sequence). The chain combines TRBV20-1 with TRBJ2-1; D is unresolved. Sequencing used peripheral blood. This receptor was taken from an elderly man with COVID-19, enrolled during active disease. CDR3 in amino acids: CSASNSFYNEQFF. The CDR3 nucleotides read TGCAGTGCAAGTAACTCCTTCTACAATGAGCAGTTCTTC.